Each of the 13 T cell receptor beta chains below was sequenced from the same sample in a study of blood T cell repertoires in COVID-19. Clones were read by immunoSEQ multiplex PCR, and TCRdb kept only the in-frame ones, dropping some. Counted here are some 490,000 clones, about 88% occurring once; the ten biggest clones make up 7% to 10%. The sequenced sample consisted of PBMCs or T cells enriched from blood (not recorded which). The receptor source for this set is a woman aged 60-75 years who had recovered from COVID-19.

This chain joins TRBV27 and TRBJ1-5; unclear D gene. V was shortened by 7 bases and J by 6 bases, with 16 bases between the two germline ends. The CDR3 spans 14 residues. Germline V lookup: CDR1 MNHEY, CDR2 SMNVEV (reference sequence). The CDR3, as DNA: TGTGCCAGCAAAAGGGCCCGCGAGGGTCAGCCCCAGCATTTT. Translating gives CASKRAREGQPQHF.

The rearrangement links TRBV2 to TRBJ2-5, with D possibly TRBD2 on 7 matching bases. V was trimmed by 6 bases and J by 5 bases, leaving 16 bases between them. CDR1 is SNHLY, CDR2 FYNNEI, per germline. The CDR3 length is 14 residues. The CDR3 sequence: CASRPGGGVETQYF. In nucleotides, the CDR3 is TGTGCCAGCAGGCCGGGGGGCGGAGTTGAGACCCAGTACTTC.

The chain combines TRBV27 with TRBJ1-6; 7 bases agree with TRBD1. After removal of 0 bases from V and 7 bases from J, the junction contained 6 bases not matched to a gene. Germline values: CDR1 MNHEY, CDR2 SMNVEV (reference sequence). The CDR3 runs to 16 residues. The CDR3 sequence is CASSLSPGGLNSPLHF. The CDR3 coding sequence is TGTGCCAGCAGTTTATCGCCAGGGGGTTTGAATTCACCCCTCCACTTT.

V and J are TRBV18 and TRBJ1-6; a possible D gene is TRBD1 (5 bases). V was shortened by 6 bases and J by 7 bases, with 16 bases between the two germline ends. Germline V gene sequence: CDR1 KGHSH, CDR2 LQKENI. The CDR3 spans 15 residues. CDR3 bases: TGTGCCAGCTCCCTTATGGGGGACTTGAATTCACCCCTCCACTTT. Translating gives CASSLMGDLNSPLHF. The whole variable domain, remainder taken from reference TRBV18 and TRBJ1-6, is NAGVMQNPRHLVRRRGQEARLRCSPMKGHSHVYWYRQLPEEGLKFMVYLQKENIIDESGMPKERFSAEFPKEGPSILRIQQVVRGDSAAYFCASSLMGDLNSPLHFGNGTRLTVT.

The V and J genes are TRBV19 and TRBJ1-2; possible D gene TRBD1, 5 bases. CDR1 LNHDA and CDR2 SQIVND come from the germline V gene (reference sequence). Trimming cost V 7 bases and J 4 bases, with 19 bases left between them. The CDR3 runs 15 residues. DNA of the CDR3: TGTGCCAGTACAACTCGGTGGGCGGGGGTCTATGGCTACACCTTC. Translation: CASTTRWAGVYGYTF.

The V gene is TRBV15, the J gene TRBJ1-1; TRBD1 might be the D (5 bases). V was pared by 6 bases and J by 0 bases, with 14 bases between. There are 15 residues in the CDR3. In germline, CDR1 is LNHNV, CDR2 YYDKDF (reference sequence). CDR3 in DNA: TGTGCCACCAGATTGGGGCTGGGGCTGAACACTGAAGCTTTCTTT. It encodes CATRLGLGLNTEAFF.

The rearrangement uses TRBV28 and TRBJ1-4; perhaps TRBD1 as D (6 bases). The V gene's germline CDR1 is MDHEN and CDR2 SYDVKM. This CDR3 region has 14 residues. V lost 5 bases and J 5 bases, leaving 12 bases between the germline ends. The DNA of the CDR3 is TGTGCCAGCAGTACGAACAGGGAAAATGAAAAACTGTTTTTT. Translated, it gives CASSTNRENEKLFF.

This chain links TRBV4-1 with TRBJ2-5; 8 bases fit TRBD2. J was trimmed by 5 bases and V by 4 bases; bases with no gene match: 6. The CDR3 extends over 14 amino acids. Germline V gene sequence: CDR1 MGHRA, CDR2 YSYEKL. CDR3 coding DNA: TGCGCCAGCAGCCTAAGACTAGCGAGCGAGACCCAGTACTTC. Its protein is CASSLRLASETQYF.

This chain uses TRBV6-2 or TRBV6-3 with TRBJ2-7, with D unresolved. CDR3 size: 13 residues. Trimming took off 5 bases at V and 3 bases at J, with 11 bases between the two ends. Per germline, CDR1 MNHEY and CDR2 SVGEGT. Here the CDR3 reads CASSGPPDYEQYV. Here the CDR3 DNA reads TGTGCCAGCAGTGGGCCCCCCGACTACGAGCAGTACGTC.

V gene TRBV18 combines with J gene TRBJ2-3; the match to TRBD1 covers 8 bases. The CDR3 is 15 residues long. Per germline, CDR1 KGHSH and CDR2 LQKENI. V was pared by 3 bases and J by 3 bases, with 5 bases of the junction left unmatched. CDR3 sequence (DNA): TGTGCCAGCTCACCTCTCAGGGGGCGGACAGATACGCAGTATTTT. Protein sequence: CASSPLRGRTDTQYF.

The sample holds many counts of this clone. The chain carries TRBV15 and TRBJ2-7; 7 bases map to TRBD1. The J segment lost 7 bases and the V segment lost 2 bases, leaving 8 bases of the junction unmatched. The length of the CDR3 is 14 residues. The germline V gene encodes CDR1 LNHNV and CDR2 YYDKDF (reference sequence). CDR3 coding DNA: TGTGCCACCAGCAGACTCCAGGGGGTGGGTGAGCAGTACTTC. It specifies CATSRLQGVGEQYF.

DNA of the CDR3: TGTGCCAGCAGCCAAGAATGGGGGTCGGGGGGCGATACGCAGTATTTT. Translation: CASSQEWGSGGDTQYF. The V call is TRBV4-2, the J call TRBJ2-3; D is perhaps TRBD2 (7 bases). This CDR3 comprises 16 residues. V shed 0 bases and J shed 6 bases, with 16 bases lying between them. Germline V lookup: CDR1 LGHNA, CDR2 YNFKEQ.

The V gene is TRBV25-1, the J gene TRBJ2-3, with D tentatively TRBD1 (6 bases). Germline V gene data show CDR1 as MGHDK and CDR2 as SYGVNS. Trimming pared 3 bases from V and 3 bases from J, leaving 16 bases between. The CDR3 totals 16 residues. CDR3 DNA: TGTGCCAGCAGTGAGGGGCTAGAAGGACAGACAGATACGCAGTATTTT. Translating gives CASSEGLEGQTDTQYF. Filled out from reference TRBV25-1 and TRBJ2-3, the complete variable domain reads EADIYQTPRYLVIGTGKKITLECSQTMGHDKMYWYQQDPGMELHLIHYSYGVNSTEKGDLSSESTVSRIRTEHFPLTLESARPSHTSQYLCASSEGLEGQTDTQYFGPGTRLTVL.